This is a list of T cell receptor beta chains from one sample in a study of blood T cell repertoires in COVID-19. Sequencing used immunoSEQ multiplex PCR; TCRdb keeps in-frame clones, though not all of them. The table has approximately 220,000 clones, about 91% seen once. The sample consisted of PBMCs or T cells enriched from blood (not recorded which). The receptor source for this set is a woman younger than 45 with acute COVID-19. CDR3s include the opening cysteine and the closing phenylalanine or tryptophan. The order of the fields is clone size, J gene, D gene, V gene, CDR3 DNA, CDR3 protein. A D gene is named only where the DNA matches it firmly. Not all rows give a size; the values are once, few, many and, for expanded clones, a class.

clone_size: NA; j_call: TRBJ2-7; d_call: TRBD2; v_call: TRBV7-9; cdr3_nt: TGTGCCAGCAGCTTGGGGACTAGCGGGGGGGCTTTATCCTACGAGCAGTACTTC; cdr3_aa: CASSLGTSGGALSYEQYF
clone_size: NA; j_call: TRBJ2-5; d_call: NA; v_call: TRBV6-5; cdr3_nt: TGTGCCAGCAAACCGGGTACCCAAGAGACCCAGTACTTC; cdr3_aa: CASKPGTQETQYF
clone_size: NA; j_call: TRBJ1-2; d_call: NA; v_call: TRBV7-9; cdr3_nt: TGTGCCGGCAGCTTAGTTCCGGAGGGGTCTAACTATGGCTACACCTTC; cdr3_aa: CAGSLVPEGSNYGYTF
clone_size: NA; j_call: TRBJ1-3; d_call: NA; v_call: TRBV5-1; cdr3_nt: TGCGCCAGCAGCGGCTCGGGTGGACAGTTCTCTGGAAACACCATATATTTT; cdr3_aa: CASSGSGGQFSGNTIYF
clone_size: NA; j_call: TRBJ2-1; d_call: TRBD2; v_call: TRBV5-4; cdr3_nt: TGTGCCAGCAGCTATAGGCTAGCGGGGTCTGGGGATGAGCAGTTCTTC; cdr3_aa: CASSYRLAGSGDEQFF
clone_size: NA; j_call: TRBJ2-5; d_call: NA; v_call: TRBV5-4; cdr3_nt: TGTGCCAGCAGTTCTCAAGAGACCCAGTACTTC; cdr3_aa: CASSSQETQYF
clone_size: once; j_call: TRBJ2-7; d_call: TRBD1; v_call: TRBV10-3; cdr3_nt: TGTGCCATCAGACGGACAGGGCCACAGGACGAGCAGTACTTC; cdr3_aa: CAIRRTGPQDEQYF
clone_size: NA; j_call: TRBJ2-7; d_call: TRBD1; v_call: TRBV19; cdr3_nt: TGTGCCAGTAGTATAGGACAGGGGGCTTACGAGCAGTACTTC; cdr3_aa: CASSIGQGAYEQYF
clone_size: NA; j_call: TRBJ2-7; d_call: TRBD1; v_call: TRBV29-1; cdr3_nt: TGCAGCGTAGAGGACAGGGAGTCCTACGAGCAGTACTTC; cdr3_aa: CSVEDRESYEQYF
clone_size: NA; j_call: TRBJ2-1; d_call: NA; v_call: TRBV20-1; cdr3_nt: TGCAGTGCTTTAGTGGGGGCATCGGTAGTCTTC; cdr3_aa: CSALVGASVVF